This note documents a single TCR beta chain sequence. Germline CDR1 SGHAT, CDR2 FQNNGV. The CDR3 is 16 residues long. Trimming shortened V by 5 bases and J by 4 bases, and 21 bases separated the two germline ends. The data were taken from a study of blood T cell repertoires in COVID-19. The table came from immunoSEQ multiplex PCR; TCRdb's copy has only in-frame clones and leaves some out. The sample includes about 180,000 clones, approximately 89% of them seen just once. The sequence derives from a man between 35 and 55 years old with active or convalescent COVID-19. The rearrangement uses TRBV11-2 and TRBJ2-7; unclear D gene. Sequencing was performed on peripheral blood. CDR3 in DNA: TGTGCCAGCAGCCTCGGCGAGAGATACCCGGAGTACGAGCAGTACTTC. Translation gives CASSLGERYPEYEQYF.